Below, one T cell receptor (beta chain) is given with its context. Its cognate antigen is unknown. Trimming removed 4 bases from V and 6 bases from J; junction bases left unmatched: 11. The CDR3 has 16 residues. Germline loops: CDR1 SGHRS, CDR2 YFSETQ. This sample was taken from a study of blood T cells in healthy people across ages. A sample-barcoded 5' primer and a J-beta primer mix were used in a second PCR of roughly 7 to 12 cycles. TCRdb reprocessed the 5' RACE reads with MiXCR, giving one entry per CDR3 protein. The sample lists 1.4 million or so distinct CDR3 sequences; approximately 43% were seen once. Findings and caveats of the study: Researchers judged that diversity estimates from one million T cells fell short of true values.

This chain joins TRBV5-1 and TRBJ1-4; 8 positions match TRBD1. Sequencing was performed on blood. The clonotype comes from a woman under 30 in good health. CDR3 region: CASSPEGRTGYEKLFF. The CDR3 bases are TGCGCCAGCAGCCCGGAGGGGAGGACAGGGTATGAAAAACTGTTTTTT.